The table lists the clone carrying this TCR beta chain with a few counts. Its specificity is unknown. J was trimmed by 4 bases and V by 3 bases; bases with no gene match: 4. The CDR3 runs 14 residues. In germline, CDR1 is PRHDT, CDR2 FYEKMQ (reference sequence). This specimen comes from a study of beta chain features in type 1 diabetes. Study overall: Summed over all samples, the examined sorted cells came to more than 85 million. Points from the study as a whole: The similarity of naive, central memory and Treg TCRB repertoires appeared greater among patients than among healthy donors. In cDNA sequencing, cells with high TCR expression could be over-represented.

Every isolated RNA sample was fully reverse transcribed, so sequencing captured expressed TCRB transcripts. Sequencing used immunoSEQ multiplex PCR; TCRdb keeps in-frame clones, though not all of them. The table shows fewer than 550,000 clones, with over 9.5% occurring only once. The receptor's source is a woman aged 18-29 years in good health. Sequencing used naive CD4+ T cells from blood. J is TRBJ1-2 and V is TRBV13; TRBD1 aligns across 8 bases. The CDR3 here is CASSFNRGSYGYTF. CDR3 coding DNA: TGTGCCAGCAGCTTTAACAGGGGGAGCTATGGCTACACCTTC.